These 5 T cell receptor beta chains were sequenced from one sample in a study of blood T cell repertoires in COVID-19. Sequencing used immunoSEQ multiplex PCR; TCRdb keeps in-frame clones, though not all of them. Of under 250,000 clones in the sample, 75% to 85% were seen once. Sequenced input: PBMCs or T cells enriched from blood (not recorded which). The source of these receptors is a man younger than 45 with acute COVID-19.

Written as DNA, the CDR3 is TGTGTCAGAAACCTTAAGGGGGACAGAAGATGTCGCGCTCCTGGAAACACCATATATTTT. Amino acid sequence: CVRNLKGDRRCRAPGNTIYF. The chain joins TRBV7-5 to TRBJ1-3; TRBD1, the D gene given by the table, was not confirmed from the DNA. TRBV7-5 is a listed pseudogene. The CDR3 has 20 amino acids.

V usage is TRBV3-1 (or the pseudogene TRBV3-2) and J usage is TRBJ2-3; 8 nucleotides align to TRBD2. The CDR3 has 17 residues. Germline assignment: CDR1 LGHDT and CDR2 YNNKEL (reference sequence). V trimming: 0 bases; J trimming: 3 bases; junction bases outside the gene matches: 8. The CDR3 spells CASSQDFPGGTTDTQYF. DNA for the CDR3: TGTGCCAGCAGCCAAGACTTTCCGGGGGGGACAACAGATACGCAGTATTTT.

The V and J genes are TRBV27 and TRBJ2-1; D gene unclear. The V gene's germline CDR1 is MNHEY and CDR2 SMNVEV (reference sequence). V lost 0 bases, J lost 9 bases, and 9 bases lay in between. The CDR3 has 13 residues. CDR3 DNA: TGTGCCAGCAGTTTATCTGCGGCCCCTGAGCAGTTCTTC. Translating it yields CASSLSAAPEQFF.

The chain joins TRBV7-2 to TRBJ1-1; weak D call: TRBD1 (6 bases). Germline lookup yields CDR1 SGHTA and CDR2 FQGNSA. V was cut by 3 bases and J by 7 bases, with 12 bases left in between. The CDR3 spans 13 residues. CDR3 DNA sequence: TGTGCCAGCAGCTTCCCGGGGACACTTGAAGCTTTCTTT. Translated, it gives CASSFPGTLEAFF.

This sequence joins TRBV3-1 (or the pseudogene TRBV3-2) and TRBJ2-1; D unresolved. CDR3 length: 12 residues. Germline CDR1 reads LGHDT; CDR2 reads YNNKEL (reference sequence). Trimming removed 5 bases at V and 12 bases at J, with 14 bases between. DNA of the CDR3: TGTGCCAGCAGCAATACTAACGTCGGGCAGTTCTTC. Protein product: CASSNTNVGQFF.